This T cell receptor (beta chain) originates from a study of shared clonotypes between healthy human individuals. Study-wide results and caveats: It was expected that sequencing depth would affect clonotype sharing among donors.

Comments on this clone: Its antigen is not identified.

The CDR3 has 12 residues. Naive CD8 cells lacked CD45RO and underwent positive selection for CCR7, leaving out terminally differentiated effector memory CD45RA+ cells. This table comes from immunoSEQ multiplex PCR, and its TCRdb copy is limited to in-frame clones, with some not included. Here the sample spans some 2.1 million clones, less than 95% being singletons. The clonotype was recovered from a young man in good health. The material sequenced was naive CD8+ T cells sorted from blood. The rearrangement uses TRBV21-1 and TRBJ2-7. TRBV21-1 is annotated as a pseudogene. CDR3 DNA sequence: TGTGCCAGCAGGCATAGTAGGTACGAGCAGTACTTC. The encoded protein is CASRHSRYEQYF.